The rows below give T cell receptor beta chains drawn from one sample of a study of blood T cells in healthy people across ages. TCRdb reprocessed the 5' RACE reads with MiXCR, giving one entry per CDR3 protein. The sample includes about a million distinct CDR3 sequences, roughly 51% of them seen just once. The sample taken for sequencing was blood. The origin of the receptors is a woman aged 60 to 75 in good health. Each CDR3 is given without its conserved first and last residue. Fields, in order: V gene, J gene, CDR3 protein.

v_call: TRBV21-1
j_call: TRBJ2-7
cdr3_aa: ASSPGTPNYEQY

v_call: TRBV7-3
j_call: TRBJ2-3
cdr3_aa: ASSSIAGGPLDTQY

v_call: TRBV28
j_call: TRBJ2-6
cdr3_aa: ASSLTGPHSGANVLT

v_call: TRBV6-2/TRBV6-3
j_call: TRBJ2-1
cdr3_aa: ASSSGTGGFNEQF

v_call: TRBV25-1
j_call: TRBJ1-4
cdr3_aa: ASSDGGPQEKLF

v_call: TRBV6-5
j_call: TRBJ2-2
cdr3_aa: ASSPRAGEGTGELF

v_call: TRBV5-1
j_call: TRBJ2-2
cdr3_aa: ASSLEGFGFVGELF

v_call: TRBV9
j_call: TRBJ2-7
cdr3_aa: ASSVGAASSYEQY

v_call: TRBV3-1
j_call: TRBJ1-5
cdr3_aa: ASSLTQNNQPQH

v_call: TRBV3-1
j_call: TRBJ2-7
cdr3_aa: ASSQGAVPYEQY

v_call: TRBV7-2
j_call: TRBJ2-3
cdr3_aa: ASSLVDRLSTDTQY

v_call: TRBV13
j_call: TRBJ2-1
cdr3_aa: ASSLLAGGPYEQF

v_call: TRBV27
j_call: TRBJ1-1
cdr3_aa: ASSFAGGAEAF

v_call: TRBV20-1
j_call: TRBJ2-3
cdr3_aa: SASSASTDTQY

v_call: TRBV28
j_call: TRBJ2-7
cdr3_aa: ASSLPGTSHEQY

v_call: TRBV4-1
j_call: TRBJ1-2
cdr3_aa: ASSQPRDRQNYGYT

v_call: TRBV7-2
j_call: TRBJ2-7
cdr3_aa: ASSWASGPYEQY

v_call: TRBV7-9
j_call: TRBJ2-5
cdr3_aa: ASSPGTVIEETQY

v_call: TRBV20-1
j_call: TRBJ1-2
cdr3_aa: SATGTGPGYT

v_call: TRBV12-3/TRBV12-4
j_call: TRBJ2-1
cdr3_aa: ASRGDNNEQF

v_call: TRBV20-1
j_call: TRBJ2-5
cdr3_aa: SAPKDQNQETQY

v_call: TRBV6-2/TRBV6-3
j_call: .
cdr3_aa: ASSYISGFVQTGETQY

v_call: TRBV29-1
j_call: TRBJ2-7
cdr3_aa: SVGGLGGDRPYEQY

v_call: TRBV5-6
j_call: TRBJ2-3
cdr3_aa: ASSWGDSTDTQY

v_call: TRBV28
j_call: TRBJ2-7
cdr3_aa: ASSHDGYNEQY

v_call: TRBV20-1
j_call: .
cdr3_aa: SARLIEQY

v_call: TRBV4-3
j_call: TRBJ1-4
cdr3_aa: ASSQALWVTKIGDEKLF

v_call: TRBV3-1
j_call: TRBJ2-5
cdr3_aa: ASSQAHSGQGKETQY

v_call: TRBV5-5
j_call: TRBJ2-7
cdr3_aa: ASHTGLSSYEQY

v_call: TRBV28
j_call: TRBJ2-5
cdr3_aa: ASRAGLQETQY

v_call: TRBV6-5
j_call: TRBJ2-7
cdr3_aa: ASSYYSLGSYEQY